These 9 T cell receptor beta chains came from one sample sequenced in a study of CD8+CD57+ T cells in acquired aplastic anemia. Investigators profiled TCR beta VDJ and CDR3 from genomic DNA template. Each CDR3 protein is one row after TCRdb ran MiXCR on the reads. There are about 160,000 distinct CDR3 sequences in the sample; 71% occur only once, and approximately 42% lies in the top ten. Patients chosen for sequencing had CD8+CD57+ cells that had expanded, as shown by flow cytometry. The sequenced sample was sorted CD4+, CD8+, or CD8+CD57+ T cells (not recorded which) from PBMCs. These receptor sequences come from a human donor with aplastic anemia.

This sequence joins TRBV24-1 and TRBJ1-1; a possible D gene is TRBD1 (5 bases). Trimming shortened V by 10 bases and J by 4 bases, and 15 bases separated the two germline ends. From germline, CDR1 is KGHDR and CDR2 SFDVKD. The CDR3 has 13 residues. The CDR3 loop is CATSGPPSTEAFF. CDR3 nucleotides: TGTGCCACATCGGGACCGCCGAGCACTGAAGCTTTCTTT.

This clonotype has ten or more counts. The chain links TRBV7-7 to TRBJ2-3; weak D call: TRBD2 (6 bases). CDR1 is SSHAT, CDR2 FNYEAQ, per germline (reference sequence). This CDR3 has 15 amino acids. Trimming took off 3 bases at V and 3 bases at J, with 13 bases between the two ends. The CDR3 loop reads CASSFQGGETDTQYF. The CDR3 DNA reads TGTGCCAGCAGCTTCCAGGGAGGAGAAACAGATACGCAGTATTTT.

This chain uses TRBV29-1 with TRBJ2-7; D gene unclear. V was clipped by 6 bases and J by 6 bases, with 12 bases between them. CDR3 length equals 11 residues. Germline V CDR1 and CDR2: SQVTM, ANQGSEA. CDR3 coding DNA: TGCAGCGTGACTCTGGGCGGCGAGCAGTACTTC. Encoded protein: CSVTLGGEQYF.

The chain uses TRBV10-3 and TRBJ1-5, with no clear D. Germline lookup yields CDR1 ENHRY and CDR2 SYGVKD. The CDR3 totals 16 residues. Trimming stripped 0 bases from V and 4 bases from J, with 13 bases between. CDR3 DNA: TGTGCCATCAGTGAGTCTACAGTCGACATGAATCAGCCCCAGCATTTT. Translating it yields CAISESTVDMNQPQHF.

The rearrangement joins TRBV5-1 to TRBJ2-7; 7 nucleotides line up with TRBD1. The CDR3 loop spans 15 amino acids. The germline V gene encodes CDR1 SGHRS and CDR2 YFSETQ. Trimming took 0 bases from V and 2 from J; bases not matched to a gene: 5. CDR3 loop: CASSLEGGGTYEQYF. CDR3 DNA sequence: TGCGCCAGCAGCTTGGAAGGGGGCGGTACCTACGAGCAGTACTTC.

This chain joins TRBV6-4 and TRBJ1-2; 8 bases fit TRBD1. V lost 6 bases, J lost 4 bases, and 10 bases stayed unmatched. The CDR3 runs 15 residues. Germline V CDR1 and CDR2: MRHNA, SNTAGT. The CDR3, as DNA: TGTGCCAGCAGCCAAACGTCGACAGGGGTCTATGGCTACACCTTC. Residues: CASSQTSTGVYGYTF.

The chain combines TRBV7-9 with TRBJ2-7, with unresolved D. V was cut by 5 bases and J by 1 base, with 9 bases left in between. Germline CDR1 SEHNR, CDR2 FQNEAQ (reference sequence). This CDR3 spans 13 amino acids. This CDR3 is CASSLLGSYEQYF. CDR3 in DNA: TGTGCCAGCAGCCTTCTCGGGTCCTACGAGCAGTACTTC.

The genes are TRBV5-8 and TRBJ1-1, with a weak D call TRBD1 (6 bases). CDR1 SGHTS and CDR2 YDEGEE come from the germline V gene. The CDR3 extends over 15 amino acids. Trimming removed 4 bases from V and 5 bases from J, with 18 bases in between. The CDR3 DNA sequence: TGTGCCAGCAGCGTCCCACAGGGAGGTGGGACTGAAGCTTTCTTT. Encoded protein: CASSVPQGGGTEAFF.

With regard to this clonotype: One end of the junction does not line up with germline, which may come from a read error. V is TRBV5-1 and J is TRBJ2-7; D is uncertain. This CDR3 has 15 residues. CDR1 and CDR2 from the germline V gene are SGHRS and YFSETQ. CDR3 DNA: TGTGCCAGCAGTTTTCGTGACTCGCCGTCCTACGAGCAGTACTTC. Its protein is CASSFRDSPSYEQYF.